This T cell receptor beta chain was documented in a study of blood T cell repertoires in COVID-19. Sequenced by immunoSEQ multiplex PCR; TCRdb stores in-frame clones only, minus some. The sample carries around 330,000 clones, over 75% recorded once. CDR1 SNHLY and CDR2 FYNNEI come from the germline V gene. The CDR3 covers 16 residues. V gave up 11 bases and J gave up 2 bases, with 24 bases separating them. This TCR came from a woman aged 35 to 49 who had recovered from COVID-19. Sequenced material: PBMCs or T cells enriched from blood (not recorded which). This chain connects TRBV2 to TRBJ2-5, with a weak D call TRBD1 (6 bases). CDR3 bases: TGTGCCGGATTCCCCAGTCTCCATCAGGGGCAAGAGACCCAGTACTTC. Translating it yields CAGFPSLHQGQETQYF.